This passage covers 20 T cell receptor beta chains from one sample sequenced in a study of blood T cell repertoires in COVID-19. Sequencing was performed with immunoSEQ multiplex PCR; in TCRdb, only in-frame clones are kept and a portion is missing. The table records under 350,000 clones, around nine tenths of them present only once. The sequencing sample was made of peripheral blood. These receptors came from a man aged 65-85 years with acute or convalescent COVID-19.

This clone has a handful of counts. The chain carries TRBV28 and TRBJ2-1; 7 nucleotides line up with TRBD1. V dropped 4 bases and J dropped 6; count of bases not matched to a gene: 6. Germline CDR1 is MDHEN and CDR2 is SYDVKM. This CDR3 is built from 14 residues. As DNA, the CDR3 is TGTGCCAGCAGTTCAGGGGGATACAGCAATGAGCAGTTCTTC. Translated: CASSSGGYSNEQFF.

The rearrangement uses TRBV5-4 and TRBJ2-3; 9 nucleotides match TRBD2. From germline, CDR1 is SGHNT and CDR2 YYREEE (reference sequence). CDR3 length: 16 residues. Trimming at V came to 2 bases and at J to 0 bases, leaving 4 bases not matched to a gene. CDR3 DNA: TGTGCCAGCAGCTTTGGACTAGCGATCAGCACAGATACGCAGTATTTT. This gives the protein CASSFGLAISTDTQYF.

The V call is TRBV6-5, the J call TRBJ1-2; 7 bases agree with TRBD1. The CDR3 length is 15 residues. Germline trimming cut 5 bases from V and 4 bases from J; bases unmatched to any gene: 10. Germline V lookup: CDR1 MNHEY, CDR2 SVGAGI. CDR3 nucleotides: TGTGCCAGCAGTCCCACGCAGGGGGACAGCTATGGCTACACCTTC. The encoded protein is CASSPTQGDSYGYTF.

The chain has TRBV27 and TRBJ2-1; TRBD2 is a possible D gene (5 bases). V shed 7 bases and J shed 15 bases, with 31 bases lying between them. The CDR3 loop spans 16 amino acids. Germline assignment: CDR1 MNHEY and CDR2 SMNVEV (reference sequence). The CDR3: CASTKQRGVGSYTLFF. For the CDR3, the DNA is TGTGCCAGCACTAAACAACGGGGAGTCGGGTCTTATACGCTGTTCTTC.

This rearrangement joins TRBV7-3 to TRBJ2-3, with D possibly TRBD1 on 5 matching bases. Germline V CDR1 and CDR2: SGHTA, FQGTGA. V lost 5 bases to trimming and J lost 2 bases, with 23 bases between them. This CDR3 contains 18 residues. CDR3 region: CASSPPGGADLYTDTQYF. The DNA of the CDR3 is TGTGCCAGCAGCCCCCCTGGTGGGGCCGACCTTTACACAGATACGCAGTATTTT.

The chain uses TRBV5-1 and TRBJ2-3; 9 bases fit TRBD1. The CDR3 extends over 16 amino acids. Germline V gene sequence: CDR1 SGHRS, CDR2 YFSETQ. V lost 4 bases to trimming and J lost 2 bases; unmatched junction nucleotides: 8. The CDR3 loop reads CASSLRGQGNTDTQYF. CDR3 sequence (DNA): TGCGCCAGCAGCCTCCGAGGACAGGGGAACACAGATACGCAGTATTTT.

V is TRBV7-2 and J is TRBJ2-1; 12 positions match TRBD1. The CDR3 loop spans 15 amino acids. Germline CDR1 SGHTA, CDR2 FQGNSA. J lost 8 bases, V lost 2 bases, and 4 bases had no gene match. CDR3: CASSLLGQGADEQFF. The DNA for the CDR3 is TGTGCCAGCAGCTTACTGGGACAGGGGGCGGATGAGCAGTTCTTC.

This chain connects TRBV5-6 to TRBJ1-5; 10 nucleotides line up with TRBD1. This CDR3 comprises 17 residues. V gave up 0 bases and J gave up 4 bases; unmatched junction bases: 7. Germline V gene sequence: CDR1 SGHDT, CDR2 YYEEEE. This chain's CDR3 is CASSLGISGQGNQPQHF. The CDR3 region has the DNA TGTGCCAGCAGCTTGGGTATTTCGGGACAGGGGAATCAGCCCCAGCATTTT.

The rearrangement uses TRBV6-2 or TRBV6-3 and TRBJ2-1; 7 nucleotides agree with TRBD2. CDR3 length equals 16 residues. V was clipped by 5 bases and J by 6 bases; unmatched bases: 13. Looked up from germline, CDR1 is MNHEY and CDR2 is SVGEGT. In nucleotides, the CDR3 is TGTGCCAGCAGTAGACCAAGCGGGACGGCATTCAATGAGCAGTTCTTC. Translating gives CASSRPSGTAFNEQFF.

In nucleotides, the CDR3 is TGTGCCAGCACCCCACACGAGGAGGCTCTTTACGAGCAGTACTTC. Its protein product is CASTPHEEALYEQYF. J is TRBJ2-7 and V is TRBV28; the D gene is possibly TRBD2 (5 bases). CDR1 is MDHEN and CDR2 is SYDVKM in the germline V gene. Trimming pared 7 bases from V and 4 bases from J, leaving 20 bases between. This CDR3 is 15 amino acids long.

This clone was observed once. This chain links TRBV7-2 with TRBJ2-3; 8 nucleotides line up with TRBD2. Germline V CDR1 and CDR2: SGHTA, FQGNSA. CDR3 length: 15 amino acids. V lost 0 bases and J lost 5; bases outside the gene matches: 4. The CDR3 reads CASSLAGRGVDTQYF. The CDR3 DNA is TGTGCCAGCAGCTTAGCCGGGAGGGGGGTAGATACGCAGTATTTT.

This chain connects TRBV5-5 to TRBJ2-2, with TRBD1 as a possible D gene (5 bases). From germline, CDR1 is SGHKS and CDR2 YYEKEE (reference sequence). Trimming left V 7 bases short and J 0 bases short, with 16 bases between. This CDR3 comprises 16 residues. The CDR3 sequence is CASYWSQVANTGELFF. The CDR3 DNA reads TGTGCCAGCTATTGGTCACAGGTAGCGAACACCGGGGAGCTGTTTTTT.

V usage is TRBV4-3 and J usage is TRBJ2-1; 11 bases match TRBD2. The germline V gene has CDR1 LGHNA and CDR2 YSLEER. The V gene end was trimmed by 5 bases and the J gene end by 6 bases; junction bases not matched to a gene: 3. The CDR3 covers 14 residues. The DNA for the CDR3 is TGCGCCAGCAGCTGGGGACTAGCGGTCAATGAGCAGTTCTTC. Its protein product is CASSWGLAVNEQFF.

The rearrangement links TRBV7-2 to TRBJ2-5; 12 bases are shared with TRBD2. The CDR3 contains 19 residues. CDR1 and CDR2 (germline): SGHTA, FQGNSA. V lost 5 bases to trimming and J lost 1 base; unmatched junction nucleotides: 14. The CDR3 region has the DNA TGTGCCAGCAGCCCGTGGCTCAGGGCTAGCGGGAGGGCCCAAGAGACCCAGTACTTC. This gives the protein CASSPWLRASGRAQETQYF.

V gene TRBV5-6 combines with J gene TRBJ2-7; 9 nucleotides agree with TRBD1. The CDR3 has 13 residues. CDR1 and CDR2 (germline): SGHDT, YYEEEE. With 4 bases clipped from V and 7 bases from J, the junction kept 6 bases outside the gene matches. As DNA, the CDR3 is TGTGCCAGCAGCGGAGGACAGGGGTTGGAGCAGTACTTC. Protein product: CASSGGQGLEQYF. The whole variable domain, filled in from reference TRBV5-6 and TRBJ2-7, reads DAGVTQSPTHLIKTRGQQVTLRCSPKSGHDTVSWYQQALGQGPQFIFQYYEEEERQRGNFPDRFSGHQFPNYSSELNVNALLLGDSALYLCASSGGQGLEQYFGPGTRLTVT.

This clone was seen a few times. The chain links TRBV15 to TRBJ2-7, with 9 bases that match TRBD1. Trimming removed 0 bases from V and 4 bases from J; junction bases left unmatched: 10. The CDR3 is 17 amino acids. Germline CDR1 reads LNHNV; CDR2 reads YYDKDF (reference sequence). The CDR3 coding sequence is TGTGCCACCAGCAGAGATTACACAGGGGGCTATGTATACGAGCAGTACTTC. It translates to CATSRDYTGGYVYEQYF.

The chain recombines TRBV2 with TRBJ2-5; 9 nucleotides line up with TRBD2. The CDR3 extends over 16 amino acids. The junction had 9 bases not matched to a gene; V was cut back by 2 bases and J by 5 bases. Germline loops: CDR1 SNHLY, CDR2 FYNNEI. CDR3 in amino acids: CASSERKTSGRETQYF. For the CDR3, the DNA is TGTGCCAGCAGTGAAAGGAAGACTAGCGGCCGGGAGACCCAGTACTTC.

This chain links TRBV7-2 with TRBJ2-7, with D perhaps matching TRBD1 (5 bases). CDR1 and CDR2 (germline): SGHTA, FQGNSA. V was trimmed by 4 bases and J by 2 bases, leaving 12 bases between them. The length of the CDR3 is 14 residues. CDR3: CASSSYGATYEQYF. The CDR3 DNA is TGTGCCAGCAGCTCCTATGGGGCTACCTACGAGCAGTACTTC.

The genes are TRBV11-2 and TRBJ2-2; D is unclear. CDR1 is SGHAT and CDR2 is FQNNGV in the germline V gene. Trimming took 0 bases from V and 4 from J, leaving 6 bases between them. This CDR3 region has 14 residues. CDR3 in DNA: TGTGCCAGCAGCTTAGATCTGAGCACCGGGGAGCTGTTTTTT. This encodes CASSLDLSTGELFF.

V is TRBV11-2 and J is TRBJ1-3; D is ambiguous. Deletions cut 2 bases from V and 0 bases from J, with 8 bases between. Germline V gene lookup returns CDR1 SGHAT and CDR2 FQNNGV. The CDR3 spans 15 residues. CDR3 sequence: CASSLKTSSGNTIYF. The CDR3 DNA sequence: TGTGCCAGCAGCTTAAAGACATCCTCTGGAAACACCATATATTTT.